Below, 10 T cell receptor beta chains from the same sample are listed, as sequenced in a study of T cell responses to AZD1222 COVID-19 vaccine. Data came from immunoSEQ multiplex PCR; TCRdb stores just in-frame clones and leaves some out. The top ten hold 8.4% of the sample, which has over 85,000 clones, 90% seen once. Sequenced here: peripheral blood, sampled on day 0 of AZD1222 vaccination. These receptors all come from an adult in good health.

The chain is built from TRBV19 and TRBJ1-5, with D possibly TRBD1 on 5 matching bases. V lost 3 bases and J 5 bases, leaving 14 bases between the germline ends. Per germline, CDR1 LNHDA and CDR2 SQIVND (reference sequence). The CDR3 totals 15 residues. The CDR3 DNA reads as TGTGCCAGTAGTATGAGGGGTACGGGTTATCAGCCCCAGCATTTT. As protein: CASSMRGTGYQPQHF.

The table lists this clone with a count of one. This chain joins TRBV7-3 and TRBJ2-3, with D perhaps matching TRBD1 (6 bases). Germline values: CDR1 SGHTA, CDR2 FQGTGA. With 8 bases removed from V and 2 bases from J, the gap between germline ends came to 14 bases. There are 14 residues in the CDR3. This chain's CDR3 is CASQGGGFTDTQYF. The CDR3 DNA is TGTGCCAGCCAGGGTGGGGGCTTCACAGATACGCAGTATTTT.

This chain uses TRBV6-2 or TRBV6-3 with TRBJ2-1; TRBD2 matches at 9 bases. The ends lost 6 bases at V and 4 bases at J; junction bases unmatched: 7. The CDR3 is 15 amino acids. Germline V gene sequence: CDR1 MNHEY, CDR2 SVGEGT. In DNA form, the CDR3 reads TGTGCCAGCAGCTCCGCGGGGGGGCAATACAATGAGCAGTTCTTC. This sequence encodes CASSSAGGQYNEQFF.

The genes are TRBV6-2 or TRBV6-3 and TRBJ2-7, with D hard to call. The germline V and J ends were trimmed by 4 bases and 2 bases, with 15 bases remaining between them. The CDR3 loop spans 15 amino acids. Germline V lookup: CDR1 MNHEY, CDR2 SVGEGT. CDR3 in DNA: TGTGCCAGCAGTTCGGACGACACTGGGGCCTACGAGCAGTACTTC. The encoded protein is CASSSDDTGAYEQYF.

This clone was counted once. The chain employs TRBV21-1 and TRBJ1-3. TRBV21-1 is annotated as a pseudogene. The CDR3 totals 16 residues. CDR3 residues: CASSNGTPRARNTIYF. In nucleotides, the CDR3 is TGTGCCAGCAGCAACGGGACCCCGAGGGCCCGGAACACCATATATTTT.

The V and J genes are TRBV18 and TRBJ2-2; D possibly matches TRBD1 or TRBD2 (6 bases each). Between the trimmed V and J ends, which lost 10 bases and 5 bases, there was a span of 14 bases. This CDR3 has 13 amino acids. Germline V gene lookup returns CDR1 KGHSH and CDR2 LQKENI. CDR3 coding DNA: TGTGCCACCGGAGGGGGGCCAACCGGGGAGCTGTTTTTT. Protein: CATGGGPTGELFF.

J is TRBJ2-5 and V is TRBV21-1; the table's D call, TRBD2, has no DNA check behind it. TRBV21-1 is labeled a pseudogene. The CDR3 consists of 16 residues. The DNA of the CDR3 is TGTGCCAGCAGCTTTCTAGCGGGGGAGAGACGAGAGACCCAGTACTTC. Protein: CASSFLAGERRETQYF.

The gene calls are TRBV4-2 and TRBJ1-3; 7 bases agree with TRBD1. Germline trimming cut 2 bases from V and 0 bases from J; bases unmatched to any gene: 4. This CDR3 is built from 16 residues. The germline V gene has CDR1 LGHNA and CDR2 YNFKEQ. CDR3 nucleotide sequence: TGTGCCAGCAGCCAACCACAGGGGCACTCTGGAAACACCATATATTTT. This gives the protein CASSQPQGHSGNTIYF.

The V and J genes are TRBV14 and TRBJ2-5, with 7 bases that match TRBD1. This CDR3 has 15 amino acids. J gave up 5 bases and V 2 bases, and 8 bases lay outside the gene matches. Germline V gene lookup returns CDR1 SGHDN and CDR2 FVKESK. In DNA form, the CDR3 reads TGTGCCAGCAGCCAATCGGCAGGGGGATGGGAGACCCAGTACTTC. As protein: CASSQSAGGWETQYF. The entire variable domain, with the rest obtained from reference TRBV14 and TRBJ2-5, is as follows: EAGVTQFPSHSVIEKGQTVTLRCDPISGHDNLYWYRRVMGKEIKFLLHFVKESKQDESGMPNNRFLAERTGGTYSTLKVQPAELEDSGVYFCASSQSAGGWETQYFGPGTRLLVL.

The rearrangement joins TRBV18 to TRBJ1-1; D may be TRBD1 (5 bases). The CDR3 covers 13 residues. The germline V gene encodes CDR1 KGHSH and CDR2 LQKENI. The germline V and J ends were trimmed by 6 bases and 3 bases, with 11 bases remaining between them. Here the CDR3 DNA reads TGTGCCAGCTCCTCCGGGGCGGACACTGAAGCTTTCTTT. Translating it yields CASSSGADTEAFF. The full variable domain, with the rest looked up from reference TRBV18 and TRBJ1-1, is NAGVMQNPRHLVRRRGQEARLRCSPMKGHSHVYWYRQLPEEGLKFMVYLQKENIIDESGMPKERFSAEFPKEGPSILRIQQVVRGDSAAYFCASSSGADTEAFFGQGTRLTVV.